This T cell receptor beta chain was profiled in a study of T cell clonotyping in hematopoietic cell transplantation. This CDR3 is 14 amino acids long. Germline CDR1 LNHDA, CDR2 SQIVND (reference sequence). V shed 5 bases and J shed 3 bases, with 14 bases lying between them. General study points: Broader posttransplant TCR repertoire diversity was predicted by graft donor and pretransplant recipient Inverse Simpson Index values.

Sample time point: recipient sample about 28 days before transplant, after cytoreduction. Data came from immunoSEQ multiplex PCR; TCRdb stores just in-frame clones and leaves some out. Counted here are tens of thousands of clones, more than 75% occurring once; the ten biggest clones make up under 6.5%. In regard to this clone: The antigen remains undetermined.

The specimen was peripheral blood mononuclear cells, collected before stem cell transplant. This chain links TRBV19 with TRBJ2-7; a weak D match, TRBD1 (5 bases). This TCR was recovered from a man aged 60-69 years with biphenotypic leukemia. Some clones in this sample may be carry-over from other donors' samples. The CDR3 here is CASSSGFLDYEQYF. The DNA for the CDR3 is TGTGCCAGTAGTTCAGGGTTTCTCGACTACGAGCAGTACTTC. Complete variable domain (other parts from reference TRBV19 and TRBJ2-7): DGGITQSPKYLFRKEGQNVTLSCEQNLNHDAMYWYRQDPGQGLRLIYYSQIVNDFQKGDIAEGYSVSREKKESFPLTVTSAQKNPTAFYLCASSSGFLDYEQYFGPGTRLTVT.